Shown below are 32 T cell receptor beta chains from a single sample sequenced in a study of blood T cell repertoires in COVID-19 (dated by TCRdb to the early 2020s). Receptors were amplified or captured by the immunoSEQ multiplex PCR assay. TCRdb obtained this table from immuneACCESS and retained in-frame rearrangements with V and J assigned. These tables miss some clones; where compared with another copy, unresolved V genes account for less than half of the shortfall, and the remainder is unexplained. The sample table holds about 250,000 clones, of which 70% to 90% were seen once. The ten biggest clones cover around 3% of the sample. Input material: peripheral blood. All receptors come from a man aged 18 to 30 with active or convalescent COVID-19.

V is TRBV28 and J is TRBJ1-1; D possibly corresponds to TRBD1 (6 bases). This CDR3 comprises 12 residues. The ends were cut back, 6 bases at V and 8 bases at J, with 13 bases in the middle. From germline, CDR1 is MDHEN and CDR2 SYDVKM. The CDR3 reads CASRPQGREAFF. The CDR3 DNA reads as TGTGCCAGCAGACCCCAGGGGCGAGAAGCTTTCTTT. The full variable domain, with the rest looked up from reference TRBV28 and TRBJ1-1, is DVKVTQSSRYLVKRTGEKVFLECVQDMDHENMFWYRQDPGLGLRLIYFSYDVKMKEKGDIPEGYSVSREKKERFSLILESASTNQTSMYLCASRPQGREAFFGQGTRLTVV.

The chain combines TRBV30 with TRBJ1-4; D might be TRBD1 (5 bases). The V end lost 5 bases, the J end lost 7 bases, and 17 bases lay between the germline ends. The CDR3 totals 14 residues. CDR1 and CDR2 (germline): GTSNPN, SVGIG (reference sequence). CDR3 nucleotides: TGTGCCTGGGGGACCCCCGGGACTGGTGAAAAACTGTTTTTT. It codes for CAWGTPGTGEKLFF.

This chain uses TRBV6-1 with TRBJ1-5, with a possible D match to TRBD1 (5 bases). The CDR3 has 14 residues. V was cut by 3 bases and J by 6 bases, with 12 bases left in between. Germline CDR1 is MNHNS and CDR2 is SASEGT. CDR3 nucleotide sequence: TGTGCCAGCAGTGAGGGGGGGTATGGTCAGCCCCAGCATTTT. It is translated as CASSEGGYGQPQHF.

The chain has TRBV20-1 and TRBJ1-5; 7 nucleotides line up with TRBD1. The length of the CDR3 is 15 residues. After removal of 3 bases from V and 3 bases from J, the junction contained 8 bases not matched to a gene. Germline assignment: CDR1 DFQATT and CDR2 SNEGSKA (reference sequence). The CDR3: CSASTGARANQPQHF. DNA of the CDR3: TGCAGTGCTAGTACAGGGGCACGTGCCAATCAGCCCCAGCATTTT.

DNA for the CDR3: TGTGCCAGCTCACGGTCCGGGACAGGGATGACAGATACGCAGTATTTT. Protein product: CASSRSGTGMTDTQYF. The J gene is TRBJ2-3, the V gene TRBV18; the match to TRBD1 covers 9 bases. Trimming took 4 bases from V and 3 from J; bases not matched to a gene: 8. Germline CDR1 and CDR2: KGHSH and LQKENI. CDR3 length equals 16 residues.

This clone was observed a single time. The junction departs from germline at one end; a sequencing error may be responsible. CDR3: CASSLGGENNEAFF. In nucleotides, the CDR3 is TGTGCCAGCAGCTTAGGGGGGGAGAACAATGAAGCTTTCTTT. The chain uses TRBV7-3 and TRBJ1-1; D may be TRBD1 (5 bases). The CDR3 runs to 14 residues. Germline V gene lookup returns CDR1 SGHTA and CDR2 FQGTGA.

J is TRBJ1-5 and V is TRBV28, with a weak D call TRBD1 (5 bases). Per germline, CDR1 MDHEN and CDR2 SYDVKM. The CDR3 totals 14 residues. V was cut by 7 bases and J by 7 bases, with 17 bases left in between. CDR3 residues: CASTAAGDSQPQHF. CDR3 nucleotide sequence: TGTGCCAGCACCGCCGCAGGTGACAGCCAGCCCCAGCATTTT.

The count of this clone is one. The chain carries TRBV5-5 and TRBJ2-7; D uncertain. CDR3 size: 14 residues. In germline, CDR1 is SGHKS, CDR2 YYEKEE (reference sequence). Deletions cut 0 bases from V and 2 bases from J, with 9 bases between. The CDR3 nucleotides are TGTGCCAGCAGCTTGGACGTCCCTACCTACGAGCAGTACTTC. Translated: CASSLDVPTYEQYF.

V and J are TRBV27 and TRBJ1-4; 12 nucleotides line up with TRBD1. CDR3 length equals 17 residues. Germline V CDR1 and CDR2: MNHEY, SMNVEV (reference sequence). The ends lost 2 bases at V and 5 bases at J; junction bases unmatched: 6. The CDR3 here is CASSLVGQGARNEKLFF. The CDR3 coding sequence is TGTGCCAGCAGTTTAGTGGGACAGGGGGCGCGAAATGAAAAACTGTTTTTT.

This clone has a single count. The chain combines TRBV6-5 with TRBJ1-2; 9 bases are shared with TRBD1. The CDR3 runs 14 residues. J gave up 7 bases and V 5 bases, and 8 bases lay outside the gene matches. From germline, CDR1 is MNHEY and CDR2 SVGAGI. CDR3 sequence (DNA): TGTGCCAGCAGTCCATGGACAGGGGTTCCTGGCTACACCTTC. Protein product: CASSPWTGVPGYTF.

The chain uses TRBV19 and TRBJ2-1; 7 bases align to TRBD1. V shed 6 bases, J shed 5 bases, and the junction held 7 bases outside the gene matches. The CDR3 is made up of 14 amino acids. CDR1 and CDR2 from the germline V gene are LNHDA and SQIVND (reference sequence). CDR3 sequence reads: CASSRQGLDNEQFF. CDR3 DNA: TGTGCCAGTAGCCGACAGGGCTTGGACAATGAGCAGTTCTTC. Full variable domain (outside the CDR3, taken from reference TRBV19 and TRBJ2-1): DGGITQSPKYLFRKEGQNVTLSCEQNLNHDAMYWYRQDPGQGLRLIYYSQIVNDFQKGDIAEGYSVSREKKESFPLTVTSAQKNPTAFYLCASSRQGLDNEQFFGPGTRLTVL.

The count of this clone is one. CDR3 in amino acids: CASSAGQGSYYGYTF. Written as DNA, the CDR3 is TGTGCCAGCAGCGCAGGACAGGGGAGTTACTATGGCTACACCTTC. This chain joins TRBV6-4 and TRBJ1-2; 9 bases line up with TRBD1. The junction had 8 bases not matched to a gene; V was cut back by 6 bases and J by 3 bases. The CDR3 contains 15 residues. Germline CDR1 MRHNA, CDR2 SNTAGT.

V usage is TRBV5-6 and J usage is TRBJ1-1, with D maybe TRBD1 (5 bases). Trimming removed 5 bases at V and 0 bases at J, with 14 bases between. CDR1 SGHDT and CDR2 YYEEEE come from the germline V gene. CDR3 length: 15 residues. CDR3 bases: TGTGCCAGCAGACATGAAAGGGGCATGAACACTGAAGCTTTCTTT. Translating it yields CASRHERGMNTEAFF.

V usage is TRBV6-6 and J usage is TRBJ1-1, with no clear D. This CDR3 spans 14 amino acids. CDR1 is MNHNY, CDR2 SVGAGI, per germline (reference sequence). V was shortened by 1 base and J by 1 base, with 7 bases between the two germline ends. The CDR3 DNA sequence: TGTGCCAGCAGTTACTTTGCGGGGAACACTGAAGCTTTCTTT. Translation gives CASSYFAGNTEAFF.

J is TRBJ2-1 and V is TRBV10-2, with TRBD2 as a possible D gene (5 bases). V lost 8 bases and J 8 bases, leaving 13 bases between the germline ends. The germline gives CDR1 WSHSY, CDR2 SAAADI. The CDR3 loop spans 12 amino acids. CDR3 sequence (DNA): TGCGCCAGCTACTCGGAGGTCCATGAGCAGTTCTTC. As protein: CASYSEVHEQFF.

The genes are TRBV6-5 and TRBJ1-2, with 7 positions matching TRBD1. This CDR3 has 13 amino acids. Germline CDR1 MNHEY, CDR2 SVGAGI. V shed 6 bases and J 4 bases; nucleotides not matched to a gene: 5. CDR3 sequence reads: CASRNRGTYGYTF. Here the CDR3 DNA reads TGTGCCAGCAGGAACAGGGGAACCTATGGCTACACCTTC.

The CDR3: CASSLGEGIEAFF. The CDR3 DNA reads TGTGCCAGCAGCTTAGGGGAGGGTATAGAAGCTTTCTTT. The V gene is TRBV7-9, the J gene TRBJ1-1; D not resolved. Germline CDR1 SEHNR, CDR2 FQNEAQ (reference sequence). The CDR3 spans 13 residues. V was shortened by 1 base and J by 8 bases, with 11 bases between the two germline ends.

V gene TRBV5-5 combines with J gene TRBJ1-2, with D possibly being TRBD1 (6 bases). V was clipped by 2 bases and J by 6 bases, with 14 bases between them. The CDR3 contains 14 residues. From germline, CDR1 is SGHKS and CDR2 YYEKEE (reference sequence). The CDR3 DNA sequence: TGTGCCAGCAGCTTTCTGGACAGTCACAATGGCTACACCTTC. Its translation: CASSFLDSHNGYTF.

This clone was observed a handful of times. The chain is built from TRBV12-3 or TRBV12-4 and TRBJ2-1, with D perhaps matching TRBD2 (6 bases). The CDR3 loop spans 13 amino acids. V lost 7 bases and J 9 bases, leaving 16 bases between the germline ends. CDR3 nucleotide sequence: TGTGCCAGCAAACGACTAGTTTGGGGTGAGCAGTTCTTC. It codes for CASKRLVWGEQFF.

This clone has a handful of counts. This chain uses TRBV7-9 with TRBJ1-5; D is unresolved. CDR1 SEHNR and CDR2 FQNEAQ come from the germline V gene (reference sequence). The CDR3 is 12 amino acids. V was cut by 10 bases and J by 1 base, with 8 bases left in between. DNA for the CDR3: TGTGCCACCGCGGGAAGCAATCAGCCCCAGCATTTT. It codes for CATAGSNQPQHF. Variable domain in full (rest from reference TRBV7-9 and TRBJ1-5): DTGVSQNPRHKITKRGQNVTFRCDPISEHNRLYWYRQTLGQGPEFLTYFQNEAQLEKSRLLSDRFSAERPKGSFSTLEIQRTEQGDSAMYLCATAGSNQPQHFGDGTRLSIL.

V is TRBV7-2 and J is TRBJ2-3; 8 positions match TRBD2. This CDR3 has 16 amino acids. J gave up 5 bases and V 3 bases, and 10 bases lay outside the gene matches. Germline V gene lookup returns CDR1 SGHTA and CDR2 FQGNSA. This CDR3 reads CASSLNRGGVLDTQYF. CDR3 coding DNA: TGTGCCAGCAGCTTGAATCGGGGGGGCGTCTTAGATACGCAGTATTTT.

The chain links TRBV19 to TRBJ1-1; weak D call: TRBD1 (6 bases). CDR1 is LNHDA and CDR2 is SQIVND in the germline V gene (reference sequence). This CDR3 region has 17 residues. V was trimmed by 3 bases and J by 1 base, leaving 18 bases between them. This chain's CDR3 is CASSIFGGQGWNTEAFF. The CDR3 nucleotides read TGTGCCAGTAGTATTTTCGGAGGTCAGGGGTGGAACACTGAAGCTTTCTTT.

J is TRBJ2-3 and V is TRBV28, with 8 bases fitting TRBD1. V lost 5 bases, J lost 4 bases, and 8 bases stayed unmatched. Germline V gene sequence: CDR1 MDHEN, CDR2 SYDVKM. This CDR3 is built from 15 residues. The CDR3: CASSVGQGFPDTQYF. DNA for the CDR3: TGTGCCAGCAGTGTAGGACAGGGTTTCCCAGATACGCAGTATTTT.

The rearrangement links TRBV7-3 to TRBJ2-5; 10 bases align to TRBD2. CDR1 is SGHTA, CDR2 FQGTGA, per germline. There are 15 residues in the CDR3. The ends lost 5 bases at V and 4 bases at J; junction bases unmatched: 7. The CDR3 DNA follows: TGTGCCAGCAGCCCGAGCGGGAGGGGGAGAGAGACCCAGTACTTC. Protein sequence: CASSPSGRGRETQYF. Full variable domain (outside the CDR3, taken from reference TRBV7-3 and TRBJ2-5): GAGVSQTPSNKVTEKGKYVELRCDPISGHTALYWYRQSLGQGPEFLIYFQGTGAADDSGLPNDRFFAVRPEGSVSTLKIQRTERGDSAVYLCASSPSGRGRETQYFGPGTRLLVL.

V is TRBV18 and J is TRBJ1-2, with D possibly being TRBD1 (5 bases). The CDR3 is 14 residues long. Germline CDR1 KGHSH, CDR2 LQKENI. V lost 3 bases and J lost 4, with 12 bases in between. For the CDR3, the DNA is TGTGCCAGCTCACCCCCACAGGAGATCTATGGCTACACCTTC. Translating gives CASSPPQEIYGYTF.

The V call is TRBV27, the J call TRBJ1-3, with a weak D call TRBD1 (6 bases). Trimming took off 6 bases at V and 3 bases at J, with 15 bases between the two ends. The germline V gene encodes CDR1 MNHEY and CDR2 SMNVEV (reference sequence). The CDR3 runs to 15 residues. The DNA of the CDR3 is TGTGCCAGCAGAAAAACAGGGCCATATGGAAACACCATATATTTT. Its translation: CASRKTGPYGNTIYF.

Only one count was recorded for this clone. The chain combines TRBV27 with TRBJ2-2; TRBD2 matches at 12 bases. V shed 8 bases, J shed 1 base, and the junction held 11 bases outside the gene matches. The CDR3 totals 18 residues. The germline V gene encodes CDR1 MNHEY and CDR2 SMNVEV (reference sequence). The CDR3 here is CASRRLAGEYENTGELFF. The CDR3 DNA reads as TGTGCCAGCCGCCGACTAGCGGGAGAGTACGAGAACACCGGGGAGCTGTTTTTT.

This clone came up once. The chain recombines TRBV6-2 or TRBV6-3 with TRBJ2-7; possibly TRBD1 for D (5 bases). Trimming removed 6 bases at V and 7 bases at J, with 13 bases between. Germline V gives CDR1 MNHEY, CDR2 SVGEGT. The CDR3 contains 12 residues. The CDR3 DNA reads TGTGCCAGCAGCCTCAGGGCTGGGGAGCAGTACTTC. It is translated as CASSLRAGEQYF.

The genes are TRBV19 and TRBJ1-2, with D possibly TRBD1 on 6 matching bases. The length of the CDR3 is 14 residues. Germline-derived CDR1 and CDR2 are LNHDA and SQIVND (reference sequence). V was trimmed by 0 bases and J by 4 bases, leaving 9 bases between them. Here the CDR3 reads CASSIDRGGYGYTF. The CDR3 DNA sequence: TGTGCCAGTAGTATAGACAGGGGCGGCTATGGCTACACCTTC. The full variable domain, its missing parts supplied by reference TRBV19 and TRBJ1-2, is DGGITQSPKYLFRKEGQNVTLSCEQNLNHDAMYWYRQDPGQGLRLIYYSQIVNDFQKGDIAEGYSVSREKKESFPLTVTSAQKNPTAFYLCASSIDRGGYGYTFGSGTRLTVV.

This clone occurred a few times. The chain is built from TRBV7-6 and TRBJ1-1, with TRBD1 matching over 8 bases. This CDR3 has 15 amino acids. The ends lost 1 base at V and 7 bases at J; junction bases unmatched: 8. Germline-derived CDR1 and CDR2 are SGHVS and FNYEAQ. In DNA, the CDR3 is TGTGCCAGCAGCTTAGGGGCAGGGGGCGAGGGTGAAGCTTTCTTT. It is translated as CASSLGAGGEGEAFF.

The rearrangement links TRBV7-9 to TRBJ1-4; possibly TRBD1 for D (6 bases). Between the trimmed V and J ends, which lost 5 bases and 5 bases, there was a span of 18 bases. The V gene's germline CDR1 is SEHNR and CDR2 FQNEAQ (reference sequence). This CDR3 comprises 16 residues. CDR3 amino acids: CASSPPGGQGNEKLFF. As DNA, the CDR3 is TGTGCCAGCAGCCCGCCGGGCGGGCAGGGGAATGAAAAACTGTTTTTT. Full variable domain (missing parts from reference TRBV7-9 and TRBJ1-4): DTGVSQNPRHKITKRGQNVTFRCDPISEHNRLYWYRQTLGQGPEFLTYFQNEAQLEKSRLLSDRFSAERPKGSFSTLEIQRTEQGDSAMYLCASSPPGGQGNEKLFFGSGTQLSVL.

This clone was counted a single time. This chain joins TRBV27 and TRBJ2-7, with TRBD1 matching over 10 bases. V was clipped by 5 bases and J by 2 bases; unmatched bases: 6. The CDR3 has 15 amino acids. CDR1 and CDR2 from the germline V gene are MNHEY and SMNVEV (reference sequence). The CDR3 nucleotides are TGTGCCAGCAGTCCCGGGACAGGGGTCCCCTACGAGCAGTACTTC. Amino acids: CASSPGTGVPYEQYF.